Listed here are 28 T cell receptor beta chains from one sample, sequenced in a study of T-cell memory formation after mild COVID-19. Each CDR3 protein gets one entry after TCRdb re-called the 5' RACE reads with MiXCR. The data contain around 470,000 distinct CDR3 sequences, about 20% of them singletons. The sample consisted of PBMCs or a T cell subset sorted from them (not recorded which). The source of these receptors is an adult woman who had mild COVID-19 (a few samples of this study predate the infection). Cell type and time point are not known.

CDR3 sequence: CAISERGPPTGELFF. CDR3 coding DNA: TGTGCCATCAGTGAGAGAGGGCCGCCGACCGGGGAGCTGTTTTTT. This chain uses TRBV10-3 with TRBJ2-2, with a weak D call TRBD2 (5 bases). Trimming took 2 bases from V and 5 from J, leaving 12 bases between them. There are 15 residues in the CDR3. CDR1 is ENHRY and CDR2 is SYGVKD in the germline V gene.

The V and J genes are TRBV27 and TRBJ2-6; D gene uncertain. The CDR3 totals 13 residues. The germline V gene encodes CDR1 MNHEY and CDR2 SMNVEV (reference sequence). Trimming took off 4 bases at V and 3 bases at J, with 4 bases between the two ends. The CDR3 DNA sequence: TGTGCCAGCAGTTCCGGTGGGGCCAACGTCCTGACTTTC. Its translation is CASSSGGANVLTF.

The chain recombines TRBV20-1 with TRBJ1-3; maybe TRBD1 (6 bases). This CDR3 comprises 14 residues. Germline V CDR1 and CDR2: DFQATT, SNEGSKA (reference sequence). Trimming took off 5 bases at V and 7 bases at J, with 18 bases between the two ends. For the CDR3, the DNA is TGCAGTGCTCCGACCTATGGGACATTCAACACCATATATTTT. Protein: CSAPTYGTFNTIYF.

This rearrangement joins TRBV19 to TRBJ2-7, with TRBD1 matching over 10 bases. CDR1 and CDR2 from the germline V gene are LNHDA and SQIVND (reference sequence). This CDR3 has 15 residues. V was pared by 5 bases and J by 4 bases, with 8 bases of the junction left unmatched. The CDR3 spells CASSAPGQGFYEQYF. As DNA, the CDR3 is TGTGCCAGTAGTGCGCCGGGACAGGGGTTTTACGAGCAGTACTTC.

This clonotype was counted between two and nine times. The chain joins TRBV24-1 to TRBJ1-2, with 8 bases matching TRBD1. The CDR3 has 12 residues. Germline loops: CDR1 KGHDR, CDR2 SFDVKD. Trimming at V came to 9 bases and at J to 4 bases, leaving 3 bases not matched to a gene. CDR3 nucleotide sequence: TGTGCCACCGCCGACAGGGGCTATGGCTACACCTTC. It encodes CATADRGYGYTF.

The chain has TRBV4-1 and TRBJ1-3, with a possible D match to TRBD1 (5 bases). CDR1 and CDR2 (germline): MGHRA, YSYEKL. The CDR3 length is 16 residues. V lost 1 base to trimming and J lost 3 bases, with 13 bases between them. CDR3 nucleotide sequence: TGCGCCAGCAGCCAAGCCGCAACCAGGGATGGAAACACCATATATTTT. Translation: CASSQAATRDGNTIYF.

This clonotype has more than one count but fewer than ten. This sequence joins TRBV24-1 and TRBJ1-5, with D unclear. CDR3 length: 13 amino acids. The ends were cut back, 3 bases at V and 6 bases at J, with 8 bases in the middle. Germline lookup yields CDR1 KGHDR and CDR2 SFDVKD. This CDR3 is CATSDTGTQPQHF. CDR3 bases: TGTGCCACCAGTGATACGGGTACTCAGCCCCAGCATTTT.

The chain recombines TRBV6-2 or TRBV6-3 with TRBJ1-2; 7 bases are a match to TRBD1. V was pared by 5 bases and J by 3 bases, with 18 bases of the junction left unmatched. Germline values: CDR1 MNHEY, CDR2 SVGEGT. CDR3 length: 18 residues. CDR3: CASSARTGHLRWYYGYTF. CDR3 bases: TGTGCCAGCAGTGCTCGGACAGGCCACTTACGATGGTACTATGGCTACACCTTC.

This clonotype was counted a few times. This CDR3 is CATAEGGQTDTQYF. The CDR3 nucleotides read TGTGCCACCGCTGAGGGCGGGCAGACAGATACGCAGTATTTT. This chain connects TRBV5-6 to TRBJ2-3, with D perhaps matching TRBD2 (5 bases). CDR3 length equals 14 residues. V shed 9 bases and J shed 3 bases, with 17 bases lying between them. The germline CDR1 and CDR2 sequences are SGHDT and YYEEEE.

The V and J genes are TRBV6-2 or TRBV6-3 and TRBJ1-5; 9 nucleotides agree with TRBD1. The CDR3 loop spans 16 amino acids. Trimming cost V 10 bases and J 5 bases; bases outside gene matches: 15. Germline V gene lookup returns CDR1 MNHEY and CDR2 SVGEGT. The CDR3 here is CATRRVSRTGDQPQHF. The CDR3 DNA reads TGTGCCACCAGAAGGGTTTCGAGGACAGGGGATCAGCCCCAGCATTTT.

The rearrangement joins TRBV24-1 to TRBJ2-5; a weak D match, TRBD2 (5 bases). Germline CDR1 is KGHDR and CDR2 is SFDVKD. V dropped 5 bases and J dropped 2 bases, with 17 bases sitting between them. CDR3 size: 16 residues. This chain's CDR3 is CATSGGTASQQETQYF. The CDR3 region has the DNA TGTGCCACCAGTGGAGGAACAGCTAGCCAACAAGAGACCCAGTACTTC.

This clonotype was found a few times. The chain carries TRBV12-3 or TRBV12-4 and TRBJ2-1; TRBD2 might be the D (7 bases). Trimming cost V 6 bases and J 7 bases, with 22 bases left between them. CDR3 length: 16 amino acids. The CDR3: CASSPLGGRERNEQFF. DNA of the CDR3: TGTGCCAGCAGCCCACTAGGGGGGCGGGAGCGTAATGAGCAGTTCTTC.

This chain joins TRBV15 and TRBJ1-4; 7 nucleotides match TRBD1. After removal of 1 base from V and 0 bases from J, the junction contained 8 bases not matched to a gene. Germline CDR1 reads LNHNV; CDR2 reads YYDKDF (reference sequence). The CDR3 extends over 18 amino acids. The CDR3 loop is CATSRGRGRRATNEKLFF. The CDR3 DNA is TGTGCCACCAGCAGAGGGAGGGGGCGGAGAGCAACTAATGAAAAACTGTTTTTT.

The chain uses TRBV7-8 and TRBJ2-1; 7 nucleotides match TRBD1. CDR3 length equals 13 residues. With V trimmed by 5 bases and J by 9 bases, 7 bases remained unmatched. In germline, CDR1 is SGHVS, CDR2 FQNEAQ. CDR3 region: CASSPRDRAEQFF. Written as DNA, the CDR3 is TGTGCCAGCAGCCCGAGAGACAGGGCTGAGCAGTTCTTC.

This chain links TRBV5-1 with TRBJ1-1, with 8 bases matching TRBD1. This CDR3 has 14 amino acids. Looked up from germline, CDR1 is SGHRS and CDR2 is YFSETQ. The V segment lost 4 bases and the J segment 4 bases; nucleotides outside the gene matches: 6. CDR3 in DNA: TGCGCCAGCAGCATAGACAGGGGCGGCACTGAAGCTTTCTTT. Encoded protein: CASSIDRGGTEAFF.

This clonotype was seen only a few times. The chain joins TRBV5-1 to TRBJ2-7; either TRBD1 or TRBD2 may fit D (5 bases each). From germline, CDR1 is SGHRS and CDR2 YFSETQ. Trimming removed 2 bases from V and 7 bases from J, with 19 bases in between. The CDR3 sequence is 15 residues long. This CDR3 reads CASSFSRDPPGEQYF. The CDR3 DNA follows: TGCGCCAGCAGCTTCTCCCGGGACCCTCCAGGAGAGCAGTACTTC.

The chain employs TRBV11-2 and TRBJ1-4; tentatively, D is TRBD1 (6 bases). This CDR3 has 14 amino acids. The ends were cut back, 5 bases at V and 7 bases at J, with 14 bases in the middle. Germline V gives CDR1 SGHAT, CDR2 FQNNGV. The chain's CDR3 is CASSLQGLSEKLFF. DNA of the CDR3: TGTGCCAGCAGCCTCCAGGGGCTGAGTGAAAAACTGTTTTTT. Filled out from reference TRBV11-2 and TRBJ1-4, the complete variable domain reads EAGVAQSPRYKIIEKRQSVAFWCNPISGHATLYWYQQILGQGPKLLIQFQNNGVVDDSQLPKDRFSAERLKGVDSTLKIQPAKLEDSAVYLCASSLQGLSEKLFFGSGTQLSVL.

This chain uses TRBV3-1 with TRBJ1-1, with 7 bases identical to TRBD1. This CDR3 is 13 amino acids long. Looked up from germline, CDR1 is LGHDT and CDR2 is YNNKEL (reference sequence). V shed 4 bases, J shed 3 bases, and the junction held 2 bases outside the gene matches. Here the CDR3 DNA reads TGTGCCAGCAGCCGACAGGGCGACACTGAAGCTTTCTTT. This codes for CASSRQGDTEAFF.

This clonotype was seen only a few times. The chain couples TRBV7-3 to TRBJ2-1; TRBD2 agrees at 9 bases. Germline V CDR1 and CDR2: SGHTA, FQGTGA. Losses at the gene ends were 8 bases for V and 4 bases for J; bases not matched to a gene: 6. The CDR3 has 14 amino acids. The CDR3 spells CASSVLAGYNEQFF. CDR3 sequence (DNA): TGTGCCAGCTCTGTCCTAGCGGGGTACAATGAGCAGTTCTTC.

The CDR3 nucleotides read TGCAGCGTAGCACCTGGGACAGGGTCGCTCGAGCAGTACTTC. Its protein is CSVAPGTGSLEQYF. V and J are TRBV29-1 and TRBJ2-7; 9 bases fit TRBD1. V shed 6 bases and J 6 bases; nucleotides not matched to a gene: 12. Per the germline V gene, CDR1 is SQVTM and CDR2 is ANQGSEA. This CDR3 contains 14 residues.

The sample holds a few counts of this clonotype. The chain combines TRBV7-8 with TRBJ1-5; 7 nucleotides align to TRBD1. CDR1 and CDR2 (germline): SGHVS, FQNEAQ. The CDR3 covers 14 residues. The trim removed 3 bases at V and 7 bases at J, leaving 6 bases unmatched. The CDR3 spells CASSLRGGAQPQHF. CDR3 DNA: TGTGCCAGCAGCTTGCGAGGGGGCGCGCAGCCCCAGCATTTT.

The chain joins TRBV29-1 to TRBJ2-5, with TRBD1 identical over 7 bases. Losses at the gene ends were 3 bases for V and 1 base for J; bases not matched to a gene: 8. The germline V gene encodes CDR1 SQVTM and CDR2 ANQGSEA. The CDR3 is 15 amino acids. CDR3 DNA sequence: TGCAGCGTTGACCCGGAGACAGGGACCCAAGAGACCCAGTACTTC. Its protein is CSVDPETGTQETQYF.

The genes are TRBV18 and TRBJ2-1, with D possibly matching TRBD2 (6 bases). The CDR3 sequence is 15 residues long. Per the germline V gene, CDR1 is KGHSH and CDR2 is LQKENI. Trimming cost V 3 bases and J 9 bases, with 18 bases left between them. This CDR3 reads CASSPGSVRAFEQFF. As DNA, the CDR3 is TGTGCCAGCTCACCCGGGAGTGTTAGGGCGTTTGAGCAGTTCTTC.

Only one count was recorded for this clonotype. The rearrangement links TRBV4-1 to TRBJ2-1, with 9 bases matching TRBD1. Germline assignment: CDR1 MGHRA and CDR2 YSYEKL. This CDR3 region has 14 residues. The V segment lost 4 bases and the J segment 7 bases; nucleotides outside the gene matches: 5. The CDR3 reads CASSPGQGWNEQFF. The DNA for the CDR3 is TGCGCCAGCAGCCCTGGACAGGGGTGGAATGAGCAGTTCTTC.

This clonotype was detected ten times or more. J is TRBJ1-5 and V is TRBV7-9; D remains ambiguous. There are 14 residues in the CDR3. Deletions cut 1 base from V and 0 bases from J, with 4 bases between. Germline CDR1 reads SEHNR; CDR2 reads FQNEAQ (reference sequence). Here the CDR3 reads CASSLVHSNQPQHF. The CDR3, as DNA: TGTGCCAGCAGCTTAGTCCATAGCAATCAGCCCCAGCATTTT.

This clonotype was found a few times. The chain couples TRBV7-9 to TRBJ2-5, with D perhaps TRBD1 (6 bases). Trimming pared 5 bases from V and 2 bases from J, leaving 21 bases between. The V gene's germline CDR1 is SEHNR and CDR2 FQNEAQ (reference sequence). This CDR3 has 17 amino acids. CDR3 DNA: TGTGCCAGCAGCCCTGCCCCGGGACAAAAAAATCAAGAGACCCAGTACTTC. Translating gives CASSPAPGQKNQETQYF.

This chain uses TRBV5-8 with TRBJ1-2; D ambiguous. This CDR3 has 11 amino acids. The germline V gene has CDR1 SGHTS and CDR2 YDEGEE. Trimming shortened V by 4 bases and J by 8 bases, and 9 bases separated the two germline ends. CDR3 protein: CASSPMRGYTF. CDR3 nucleotide sequence: TGTGCCAGCAGCCCGATGAGGGGCTACACCTTC.

The chain has TRBV29-1 and TRBJ1-5; D is undetermined. Germline CDR1 reads SQVTM; CDR2 reads ANQGSEA. The CDR3 spans 13 residues. Deletions cut 4 bases from V and 3 bases from J, with 10 bases between. CDR3 nucleotides: TGCAGCGTTGGGCAGGCTGACAATCAGCCCCAGCATTTT. Encoded protein: CSVGQADNQPQHF.